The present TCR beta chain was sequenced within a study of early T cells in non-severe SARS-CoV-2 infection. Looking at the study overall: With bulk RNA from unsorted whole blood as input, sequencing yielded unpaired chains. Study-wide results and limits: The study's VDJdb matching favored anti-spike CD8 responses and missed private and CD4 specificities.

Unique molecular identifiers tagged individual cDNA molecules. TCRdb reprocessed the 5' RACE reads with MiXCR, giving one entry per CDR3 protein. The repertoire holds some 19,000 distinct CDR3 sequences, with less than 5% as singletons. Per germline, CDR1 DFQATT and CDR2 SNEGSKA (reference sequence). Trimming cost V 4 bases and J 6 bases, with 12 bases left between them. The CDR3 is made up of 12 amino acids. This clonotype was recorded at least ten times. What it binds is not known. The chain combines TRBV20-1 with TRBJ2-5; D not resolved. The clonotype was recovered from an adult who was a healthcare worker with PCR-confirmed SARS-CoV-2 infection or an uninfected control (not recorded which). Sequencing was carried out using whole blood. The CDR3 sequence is CSAKGLGQTQYF. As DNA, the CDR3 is TGCAGTGCTAAGGGCCTAGGGCAGACCCAGTACTTC.